The present T cell receptor (beta chain) was sequenced within a study of shared clonotypes between healthy human individuals. The CDR3 has 13 residues. Germline CDR1 and CDR2: MGHDK and SYGVNS. V trimming: 6 bases; J trimming: 5 bases; junction bases outside the gene matches: 5. Measured with immunoSEQ multiplex PCR; TCRdb has only the in-frame clones, and not every one. The sample contains 1.5 million to 2.5 million clones, approximately 94% of which appear only once. Terminally differentiated effector memory CD45RA+ cells were excluded from the naive CD8 cells, which were CD45RO-negative and positively selected for CCR7.

The chain combines TRBV25-1 with TRBJ1-1; TRBD1 agrees at 8 bases. The receptor was derived from a man aged 18 to 29 in good health. The sample consisted of naive CD8+ T cells sorted from blood. CDR3 sequence: CASRLTGDTEAFF. The CDR3 nucleotides read TGTGCCAGCAGGCTGACAGGGGATACTGAAGCTTTCTTT.